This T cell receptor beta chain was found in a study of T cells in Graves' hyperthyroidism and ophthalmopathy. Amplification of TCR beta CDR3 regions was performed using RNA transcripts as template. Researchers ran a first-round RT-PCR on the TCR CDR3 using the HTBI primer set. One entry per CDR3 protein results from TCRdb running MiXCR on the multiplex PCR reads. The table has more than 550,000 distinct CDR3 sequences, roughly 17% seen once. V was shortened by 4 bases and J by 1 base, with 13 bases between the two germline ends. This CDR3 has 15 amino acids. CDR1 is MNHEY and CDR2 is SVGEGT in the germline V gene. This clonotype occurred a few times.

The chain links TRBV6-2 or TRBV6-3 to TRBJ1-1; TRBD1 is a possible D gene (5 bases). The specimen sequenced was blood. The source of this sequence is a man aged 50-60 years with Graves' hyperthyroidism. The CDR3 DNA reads TGTGCCAGCAGTTTCGCGGGACGCAAGAACACTGAAGCTTTCTTT. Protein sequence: CASSFAGRKNTEAFF.